Presented here are 9 T cell receptor beta chains from one specimen sequenced in a study of neurological immune-mediated disorders. One entry per CDR3 protein, called by TCRdb with MiXCR from the 5' RACE reads. The data show approximately 100,000 distinct CDR3 sequences, with 3.5% seen just once and around 3.1% held by the top ten. Sequenced input: PBMCs. Receptors originate from a woman in her 50s with multiple sclerosis.

This clonotype was seen repeatedly, ten times or more. The V and J genes are TRBV5-6 and TRBJ1-2; D ambiguous. Trimming took 0 bases from V and 4 from J, leaving 13 bases between them. The CDR3 spans 15 residues. Germline V gene lookup returns CDR1 SGHDT and CDR2 YYEEEE. Written as DNA, the CDR3 is TGTGCCAGCAGCTTGGACCCTTCGGAGGGCTATGGCTACACCTTC. It specifies CASSLDPSEGYGYTF. The full variable domain, in which reference TRBV5-6 and TRBJ1-2 provide the parts outside the CDR3, is DAGVTQSPTHLIKTRGQQVTLRCSPKSGHDTVSWYQQALGQGPQFIFQYYEEEERQRGNFPDRFSGHQFPNYSSELNVNALLLGDSALYLCASSLDPSEGYGYTFGSGTRLTVV.

This clonotype was observed many times. The rearrangement uses TRBV7-6 and TRBJ2-1; D might be TRBD2 (6 bases). In germline, CDR1 is SGHVS, CDR2 FNYEAQ. Trimming took 7 bases from V and 2 from J, leaving 18 bases between them. The CDR3 totals 16 residues. This CDR3 reads CASTRARGQTYNEQFF. Written as DNA, the CDR3 is TGTGCCAGCACCCGAGCGCGGGGTCAAACCTACAATGAGCAGTTCTTC.

This clonotype was seen ten or more times. The rearrangement links TRBV20-1 to TRBJ2-6; maybe TRBD1 (5 bases). CDR3 length: 14 amino acids. Germline V lookup: CDR1 DFQATT, CDR2 SNEGSKA (reference sequence). V was clipped by 1 base and J by 3 bases, with 7 bases between them. Here the CDR3 DNA reads TGCAGTGCTAGAGCCAGGGTTGGGGCCAACGTCCTGACTTTC. Its translation: CSARARVGANVLTF.

This clonotype has ten or more counts. V is TRBV7-2 and J is TRBJ2-1; TRBD1 matches at 8 bases. Germline assignment: CDR1 SGHTA and CDR2 FQGNSA. The CDR3 contains 15 residues. Unmatched junction bases numbered 8, after V lost 4 bases and J lost 6 bases. CDR3 bases: TGTGCCAGCAGCTCCCAGGGGGCAGTAGGCAATGAGCAGTTCTTC. This encodes CASSSQGAVGNEQFF.

In its sample, this clonotype was seen many times. V is TRBV7-9 and J is TRBJ1-6; possibly TRBD1 for D (5 bases). Germline V CDR1 and CDR2: SEHNR, FQNEAQ (reference sequence). The CDR3 is 12 residues long. V was trimmed by 5 bases and J by 9 bases, leaving 8 bases between them. In DNA form, the CDR3 reads TGTGCCAGCAGCCCCCAGGGTTCACCCCTCCACTTT. The encoded protein is CASSPQGSPLHF. Looking up the rest from reference TRBV7-9 and TRBJ1-6 gives the full variable domain: DTGVSQNPRHKITKRGQNVTFRCDPISEHNRLYWYRQTLGQGPEFLTYFQNEAQLEKSRLLSDRFSAERPKGSFSTLEIQRTEQGDSAMYLCASSPQGSPLHFGNGTRLTVT.

This clonotype was counted at least ten times. V is TRBV12-3 or TRBV12-4 and J is TRBJ1-5; 10 bases match TRBD1. This CDR3 contains 13 residues. V shed 6 bases, J shed 9 bases, and the junction held 5 bases outside the gene matches. CDR3 amino acids: CASSRDRGGPQHF. Written as DNA, the CDR3 is TGTGCCAGCAGCAGGGACAGGGGCGGGCCCCAGCATTTT.

This clonotype was recorded many times. The chain recombines TRBV9 with TRBJ2-1; D is possibly TRBD2 (7 bases). The germline V and J ends were trimmed by 3 bases and 6 bases, with 19 bases remaining between them. Germline V gene data show CDR1 as SGDLS and CDR2 as YYNGEE. This CDR3 is 16 amino acids long. The CDR3 region is CASSALGRGAINEQFF. CDR3 in DNA: TGTGCCAGCAGCGCCCTTGGACGGGGGGCCATCAATGAGCAGTTCTTC. Looking up the rest from reference TRBV9 and TRBJ2-1 gives the full variable domain: DSGVTQTPKHLITATGQRVTLRCSPRSGDLSVYWYQQSLDQGLQFLIQYYNGEERAKGNILERFSAQQFPDLHSELNLSSLELGDSALYFCASSALGRGAINEQFFGPGTRLTVL.

This clonotype appeared many times. This sequence joins TRBV7-2 and TRBJ1-5; a possible D gene is TRBD1 (6 bases). The CDR3 runs 15 residues. Germline V gives CDR1 SGHTA, CDR2 FQGNSA. Trimming removed 1 base at V and 4 bases at J, with 11 bases between. This CDR3 reads CASSLDTGTNQPQHF. CDR3 sequence (DNA): TGTGCCAGCAGCTTAGATACAGGGACAAATCAGCCCCAGCATTTT.

At least ten counts were recorded for this clonotype. This chain connects TRBV20-1 to TRBJ2-2; no firm D call. V lost 3 bases and J lost 6, with 11 bases in between. The germline gives CDR1 DFQATT, CDR2 SNEGSKA (reference sequence). CDR3 length equals 13 residues. CDR3 protein: CSASKEFPGELFF. CDR3 sequence (DNA): TGCAGTGCTAGCAAGGAATTCCCCGGGGAGCTGTTTTTT.